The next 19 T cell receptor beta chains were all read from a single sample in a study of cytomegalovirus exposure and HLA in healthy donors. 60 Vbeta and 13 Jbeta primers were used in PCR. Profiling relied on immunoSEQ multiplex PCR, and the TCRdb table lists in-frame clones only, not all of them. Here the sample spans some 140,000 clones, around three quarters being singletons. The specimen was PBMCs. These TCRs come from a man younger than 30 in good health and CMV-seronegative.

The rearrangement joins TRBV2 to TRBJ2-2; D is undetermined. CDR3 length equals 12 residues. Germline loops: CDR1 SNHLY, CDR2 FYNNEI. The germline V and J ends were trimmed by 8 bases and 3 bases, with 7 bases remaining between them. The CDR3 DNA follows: TGTGCCAGCTCCGAGGACACCGGGGAGCTGTTTTTT. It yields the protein CASSEDTGELFF.

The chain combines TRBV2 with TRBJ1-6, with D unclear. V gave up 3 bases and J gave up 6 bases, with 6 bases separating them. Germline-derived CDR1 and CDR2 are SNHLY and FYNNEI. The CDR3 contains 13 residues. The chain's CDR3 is CASSDRSNSPLHF. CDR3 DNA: TGTGCCAGCAGTGACAGAAGTAATTCACCCCTCCACTTT.

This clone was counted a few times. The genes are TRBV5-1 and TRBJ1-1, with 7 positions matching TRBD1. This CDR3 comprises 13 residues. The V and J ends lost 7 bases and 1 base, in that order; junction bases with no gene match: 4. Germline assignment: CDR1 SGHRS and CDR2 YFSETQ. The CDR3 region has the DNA TGCGCCAGCCGAGGGGGCCCGAACACTGAAGCTTTCTTT. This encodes CASRGGPNTEAFF.

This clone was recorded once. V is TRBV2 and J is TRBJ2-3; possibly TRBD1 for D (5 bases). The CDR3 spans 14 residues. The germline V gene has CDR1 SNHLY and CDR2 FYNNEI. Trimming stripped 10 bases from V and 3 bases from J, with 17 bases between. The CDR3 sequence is CATQKGASTDTQYF. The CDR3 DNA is TGTGCCACCCAGAAAGGGGCTTCGACAGATACGCAGTATTTT. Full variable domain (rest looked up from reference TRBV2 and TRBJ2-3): EPEVTQTPSHQVTQMGQEVILRCVPISNHLYFYWYRQILGQKVEFLVSFYNNEISEKSEIFDDQFSVERPDGSNFTLKIRSTKLEDSAMYFCATQKGASTDTQYFGPGTRLTVL.

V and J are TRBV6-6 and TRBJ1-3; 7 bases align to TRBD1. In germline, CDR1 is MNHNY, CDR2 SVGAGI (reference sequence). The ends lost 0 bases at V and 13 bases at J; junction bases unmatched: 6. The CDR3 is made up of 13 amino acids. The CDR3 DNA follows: TGTGCCAGCAGTTACTCCCCTGACAGGGCTATATATTTT. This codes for CASSYSPDRAIYF.

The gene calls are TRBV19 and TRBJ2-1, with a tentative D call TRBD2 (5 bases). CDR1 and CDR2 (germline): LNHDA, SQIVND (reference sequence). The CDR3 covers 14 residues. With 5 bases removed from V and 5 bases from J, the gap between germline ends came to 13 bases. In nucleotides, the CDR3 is TGTGCCAGTAGTTCTACCGGGATTCACAATGAGCAGTTCTTC. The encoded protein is CASSSTGIHNEQFF.

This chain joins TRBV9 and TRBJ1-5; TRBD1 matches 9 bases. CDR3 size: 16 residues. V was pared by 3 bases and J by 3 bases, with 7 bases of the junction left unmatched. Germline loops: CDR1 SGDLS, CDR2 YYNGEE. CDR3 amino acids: CASSASGTGINQPQHF. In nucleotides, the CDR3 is TGTGCCAGCAGCGCTTCCGGGACAGGGATCAATCAGCCCCAGCATTTT.

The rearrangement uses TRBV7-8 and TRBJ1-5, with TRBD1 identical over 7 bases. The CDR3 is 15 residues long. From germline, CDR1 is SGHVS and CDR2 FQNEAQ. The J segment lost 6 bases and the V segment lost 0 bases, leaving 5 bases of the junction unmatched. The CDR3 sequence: CASSLAGGEGQPQHF. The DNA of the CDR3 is TGTGCCAGCAGCTTAGCAGGGGGCGAGGGTCAGCCCCAGCATTTT.

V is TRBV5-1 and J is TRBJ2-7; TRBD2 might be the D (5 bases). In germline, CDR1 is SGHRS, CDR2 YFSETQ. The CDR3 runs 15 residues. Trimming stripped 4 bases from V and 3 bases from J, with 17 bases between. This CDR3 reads CASSQKPAGVYEQYF. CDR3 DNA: TGCGCCAGCAGCCAAAAACCCGCCGGGGTCTACGAGCAGTACTTC.

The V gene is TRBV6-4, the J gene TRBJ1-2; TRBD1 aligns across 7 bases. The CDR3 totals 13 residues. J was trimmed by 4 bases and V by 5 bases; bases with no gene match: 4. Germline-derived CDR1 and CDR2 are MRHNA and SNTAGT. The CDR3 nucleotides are TGTGCCAGCAGTAGAGGGGGCAGCTATGGCTACACCTTC. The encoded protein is CASSRGGSYGYTF.

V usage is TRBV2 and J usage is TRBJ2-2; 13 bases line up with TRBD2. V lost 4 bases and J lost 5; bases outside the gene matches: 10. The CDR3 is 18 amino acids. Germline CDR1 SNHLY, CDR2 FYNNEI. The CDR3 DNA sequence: TGTGCCAGCAGTGTGCCCACTAGCGGGGGGGCCGGTACCGGGGAGCTGTTTTTT. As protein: CASSVPTSGGAGTGELFF.

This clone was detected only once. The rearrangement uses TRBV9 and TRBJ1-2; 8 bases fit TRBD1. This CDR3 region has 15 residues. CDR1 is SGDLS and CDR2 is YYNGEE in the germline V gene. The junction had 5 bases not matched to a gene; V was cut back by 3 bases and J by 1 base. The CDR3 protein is CASSATRGHNYGYTF. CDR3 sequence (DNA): TGTGCCAGCAGCGCCACCAGGGGGCATAACTATGGCTACACCTTC.

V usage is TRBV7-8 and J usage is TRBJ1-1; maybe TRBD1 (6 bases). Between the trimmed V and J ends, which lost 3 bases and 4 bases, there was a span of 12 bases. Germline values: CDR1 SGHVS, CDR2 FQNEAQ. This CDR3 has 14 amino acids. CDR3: CASSLQGSGTEAFF. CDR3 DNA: TGTGCCAGCAGCTTGCAGGGGTCGGGCACTGAAGCTTTCTTT.

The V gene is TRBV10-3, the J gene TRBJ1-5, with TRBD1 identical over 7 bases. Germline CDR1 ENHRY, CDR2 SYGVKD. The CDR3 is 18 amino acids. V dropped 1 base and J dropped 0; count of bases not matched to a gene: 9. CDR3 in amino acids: CAISEFEQGRYSNQPQHF. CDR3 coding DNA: TGTGCCATCAGTGAGTTCGAACAGGGGAGGTATAGCAATCAGCCCCAGCATTTT.

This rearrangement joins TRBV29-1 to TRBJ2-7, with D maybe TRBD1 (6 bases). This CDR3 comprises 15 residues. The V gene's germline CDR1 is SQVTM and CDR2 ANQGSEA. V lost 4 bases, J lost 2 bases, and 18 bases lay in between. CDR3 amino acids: CSVVGGQIIPYEQYF. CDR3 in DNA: TGCAGCGTTGTTGGAGGACAGATAATACCCTACGAGCAGTACTTC.

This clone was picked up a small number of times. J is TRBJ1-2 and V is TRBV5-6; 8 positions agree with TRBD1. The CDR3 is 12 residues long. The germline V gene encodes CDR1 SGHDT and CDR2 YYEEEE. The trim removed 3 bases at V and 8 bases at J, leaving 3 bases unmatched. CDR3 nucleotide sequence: TGTGCCAGCAGCTACGGACAGGGAGGCTACACCTTC. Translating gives CASSYGQGGYTF. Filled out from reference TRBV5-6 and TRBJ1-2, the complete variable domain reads DAGVTQSPTHLIKTRGQQVTLRCSPKSGHDTVSWYQQALGQGPQFIFQYYEEEERQRGNFPDRFSGHQFPNYSSELNVNALLLGDSALYLCASSYGQGGYTFGSGTRLTVV.

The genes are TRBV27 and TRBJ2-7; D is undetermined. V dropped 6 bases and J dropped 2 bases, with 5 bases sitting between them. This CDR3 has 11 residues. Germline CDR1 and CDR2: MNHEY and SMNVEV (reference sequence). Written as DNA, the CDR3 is TGTGCCAGCAGGGGCACCTACGAGCAGTACTTC. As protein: CASRGTYEQYF.

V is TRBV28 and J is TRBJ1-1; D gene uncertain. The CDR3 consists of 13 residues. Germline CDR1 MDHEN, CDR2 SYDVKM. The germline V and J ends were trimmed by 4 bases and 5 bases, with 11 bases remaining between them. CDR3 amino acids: CASSSSGWTEAFF. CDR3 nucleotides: TGTGCCAGCAGTTCATCCGGGTGGACTGAAGCTTTCTTT.

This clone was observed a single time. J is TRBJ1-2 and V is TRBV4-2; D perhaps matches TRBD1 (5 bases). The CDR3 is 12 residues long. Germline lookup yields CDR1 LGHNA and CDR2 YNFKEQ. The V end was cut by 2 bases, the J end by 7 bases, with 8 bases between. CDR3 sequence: CASSQWGGGYTF. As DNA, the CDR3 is TGTGCCAGCAGCCAATGGGGGGGTGGCTACACCTTC.